The 28 T cell receptor beta chains reported below all come from one sample, sequenced in a study of blood T cells in healthy people across ages. Primed by a sample-barcoded 5' primer and a J-beta primer mix, a second PCR proceeded for 7 to 11 cycles. TCRdb reprocessed the 5' RACE reads with MiXCR, giving one entry per CDR3 protein. This repertoire shows about 800,000 distinct CDR3 sequences, 46% found once; its top ten account for about a sixth. Sequencing was carried out using blood. All receptors come from a man older than 75 in good health.

This clonotype was detected a few times. J is TRBJ2-3 and V is TRBV29-1, with TRBD2 matching over 10 bases. CDR1 is SQVTM, CDR2 ANQGSEA, per germline. This CDR3 is 15 amino acids long. The trim removed 7 bases at V and 0 bases at J, leaving 7 bases unmatched. Written as DNA, the CDR3 is TGCAGCGCGACCTTTAGCGGGGGGAGCACAGATACGCAGTATTTT. As protein: CSATFSGGSTDTQYF.

In this sample, this clonotype turned up a few times. A much more abundant neighbour one base away suggests this may be a read error. The J gene is TRBJ2-7, the V gene TRBV24-1; either TRBD1 or TRBD2 may fit D (6 bases each). CDR3 length: 13 residues. Per the germline V gene, CDR1 is KGHDR and CDR2 is SFDVKD. Trimming removed 3 bases from V and 7 bases from J, with 12 bases in between. This chain's CDR3 is CATSDEGGDEQYF. For the CDR3, the DNA is TGTGCCACCAGTGATGAGGGGGGCGATGAGCAGTACTTC.

This clonotype was seen a handful of times. The rearrangement uses TRBV20-1 and TRBJ1-1; the D is unclear. Germline V gene sequence: CDR1 DFQATT, CDR2 SNEGSKA (reference sequence). V was pared by 0 bases and J by 0 bases, with 8 bases between. There are 14 residues in the CDR3. CDR3 bases: TGCAGTGCTAGAGATCAGCAGGTGAACACTGAAGCTTTCTTT. Its translation: CSARDQQVNTEAFF.

The chain combines TRBV10-3 with TRBJ2-5; D is uncertain. Trimming shortened V by 6 bases and J by 1 base, and 9 bases separated the two germline ends. The germline gives CDR1 ENHRY, CDR2 SYGVKD. This CDR3 contains 13 residues. Here the CDR3 DNA reads TGTGCCATCAGCCAGGTGGTCCAAGAGACCCAGTACTTC. It codes for CAISQVVQETQYF.

Only a few counts were recorded for this clonotype. The rearrangement joins TRBV6-2 or TRBV6-3 to TRBJ1-5, with TRBD1 identical over 8 bases. Trimming took 2 bases from V and 0 from J; bases not matched to a gene: 9. The germline V gene has CDR1 MNHEY and CDR2 SVGEGT. The CDR3 has 18 residues. CDR3 sequence reads: CASSYISGGSYSNQPQHF. CDR3 sequence (DNA): TGTGCCAGCAGTTACATCTCAGGGGGCTCCTATAGCAATCAGCCCCAGCATTTT.

CDR3 sequence (DNA): TGTGCCACCAGCAGAGAAAAGACAGGATCCTACGAGCAGTACTTC. Amino acids: CATSREKTGSYEQYF. The rearrangement uses TRBV15 and TRBJ2-7, with D maybe TRBD1 (6 bases). Germline V lookup: CDR1 LNHNV, CDR2 YYDKDF (reference sequence). The V and J ends lost 0 bases and 1 base respectively, with 10 bases between them. This CDR3 comprises 15 residues.

This chain connects TRBV28 to TRBJ2-5; D uncertain. V lost 6 bases and J 1 base, leaving 21 bases between the germline ends. In germline, CDR1 is MDHEN, CDR2 SYDVKM. CDR3 size: 17 residues. The chain's CDR3 is CASSELNSDGFQETQYF. The CDR3 nucleotides are TGTGCCAGCAGCGAACTTAACTCGGACGGGTTCCAAGAGACCCAGTACTTC.

This sequence joins TRBV14 and TRBJ2-5; TRBD2 agrees at 10 bases. This CDR3 is 19 amino acids long. V lost 3 bases, J lost 3 bases, and 16 bases stayed unmatched. The germline gives CDR1 SGHDN, CDR2 FVKESK. CDR3 DNA sequence: TGTGCCAGCAGCCAGGACCTACGTCTAGCGGGAGTTTTTAAAGAGACCCAGTACTTC. Its translation is CASSQDLRLAGVFKETQYF.

This chain links TRBV5-1 with TRBJ2-1; weak D call: TRBD1 (6 bases). Germline V lookup: CDR1 SGHRS, CDR2 YFSETQ. V lost 3 bases to trimming and J lost 5 bases, with 12 bases between them. The CDR3 sequence is 14 residues long. DNA for the CDR3: TGCGCCAGCAGCTCAACGGACAGAAACAATGAGCAGTTCTTC. It yields the protein CASSSTDRNNEQFF.

The V and J genes are TRBV6-5 and TRBJ2-3; maybe TRBD2 (5 bases). V was trimmed by 2 bases and J by 2 bases, leaving 11 bases between them. The CDR3 loop spans 15 amino acids. Germline V gene data show CDR1 as MNHEY and CDR2 as SVGAGI. The CDR3 DNA sequence: TGTGCCAGCAGTTACCTAGGGAGACCCACAGATACGCAGTATTTT. Translation: CASSYLGRPTDTQYF.

This sequence joins TRBV20-1 and TRBJ2-5; 9 bases align to TRBD1. CDR3 length: 16 residues. In germline, CDR1 is DFQATT, CDR2 SNEGSKA (reference sequence). The V and J ends lost 1 base and 5 bases, in that order; junction bases with no gene match: 11. The CDR3 coding sequence is TGCAGTGCTAGAGGGGGACAGGGCCTTTTAGGCGAGACCCAGTACTTC. It codes for CSARGGQGLLGETQYF.

This clonotype was picked up one time. The J gene is TRBJ1-4, the V gene TRBV2, with 7 bases fitting TRBD1. Germline values: CDR1 SNHLY, CDR2 FYNNEI. V lost 6 bases and J lost 1; bases outside the gene matches: 5. The CDR3 totals 15 residues. The CDR3 sequence is CASSLRQGTNEKLFF. The CDR3 region has the DNA TGTGCCAGCAGCCTGCGACAGGGAACTAATGAAAAACTGTTTTTT.

The chain combines TRBV20-1 with TRBJ1-2, with 7 bases lining up with TRBD1. Germline CDR1 DFQATT, CDR2 SNEGSKA (reference sequence). The junction had 11 bases not matched to a gene; V was cut back by 0 bases and J by 7 bases. This CDR3 region has 15 residues. This CDR3 is CSARDRTGTARGYTF. Written as DNA, the CDR3 is TGCAGTGCTAGAGATCGAACCGGGACAGCACGTGGCTACACCTTC.

Details on this clonotype: The junction departs from the called germline gene at one end, perhaps through a read error. This chain uses TRBV7-9 with TRBJ2-4; D might be TRBD1 (7 bases). The J call is in doubt because the DNA end fits TRBJ2-7 better. The V gene's germline CDR1 is SEHNR and CDR2 FQNEAQ (reference sequence). The CDR3 spans 14 residues. CDR3 in amino acids: CACSLGGTAYEQYF. CDR3 bases: TGTGCCTGCAGCTTAGGAGGGACAGCCTACGAGCAGTACTTC.

The chain recombines TRBV20-1 with TRBJ2-1; 8 bases are shared with TRBD2. The CDR3 has 14 amino acids. Germline V lookup: CDR1 DFQATT, CDR2 SNEGSKA (reference sequence). With 2 bases clipped from V and 4 bases from J, the junction kept 4 bases outside the gene matches. CDR3 loop: CSARPREGYNEQFF. In DNA form, the CDR3 reads TGCAGTGCTAGACCCCGGGAGGGATACAATGAGCAGTTCTTC.

The J gene is TRBJ2-7, the V gene TRBV2; 9 bases fit TRBD1. Trimming cost V 2 bases and J 5 bases; bases outside gene matches: 4. Germline CDR1 reads SNHLY; CDR2 reads FYNNEI. This CDR3 is 14 amino acids long. CDR3 DNA: TGTGCCAGCAGTGAAAGGGACAGGGCGAACGAGCAGTACTTC. Translation gives CASSERDRANEQYF.

This clonotype was observed a few times. The rearrangement joins TRBV7-9 to TRBJ2-3; no definite D call. Trimming cost V 1 base and J 4 bases, with 12 bases left between them. Germline V gives CDR1 SEHNR, CDR2 FQNEAQ (reference sequence). This CDR3 region has 15 residues. The CDR3 DNA follows: TGTGCCAGCAGCTTAGAACTTTCAGGAGCAGATACGCAGTATTTT. This translates into CASSLELSGADTQYF. Supplemented by reference TRBV7-9 and TRBJ2-3, the full variable domain reads DTGVSQNPRHKITKRGQNVTFRCDPISEHNRLYWYRQTLGQGPEFLTYFQNEAQLEKSRLLSDRFSAERPKGSFSTLEIQRTEQGDSAMYLCASSLELSGADTQYFGPGTRLTVL.

This clonotype was observed many times. This chain links TRBV29-1 with TRBJ2-6, with unresolved D. Germline values: CDR1 SQVTM, CDR2 ANQGSEA. V lost 3 bases and J 0 bases, leaving 3 bases between the germline ends. The length of the CDR3 is 13 residues. CDR3 amino acids: CSVEFSGANVLTF. The CDR3 coding sequence is TGCAGCGTTGAGTTCTCTGGGGCCAACGTCCTGACTTTC.

This chain connects TRBV7-7 to TRBJ2-7, with a weak D call TRBD1 (6 bases). V was cut by 5 bases and J by 0 bases, with 14 bases left in between. Germline V gene sequence: CDR1 SSHAT, CDR2 FNYEAQ (reference sequence). The CDR3 has 15 residues. DNA for the CDR3: TGTGCCAGCAGCCCAGGGGCAGACCTCTCCTACGAGCAGTACTTC. Translated, it gives CASSPGADLSYEQYF.

About this clonotype: A read error may produce the germline difference seen at one junction end. The J gene is TRBJ2-3, the V gene TRBV7-3; D is possibly TRBD1 (5 bases). The CDR3 runs to 13 residues. The germline V gene encodes CDR1 SGHTA and CDR2 FQGTGA. CDR3 protein: CASAWGITDTRYF. DNA of the CDR3: TGTGCCAGCGCGTGGGGCATCACAGATACGCGGTATTTT. The variable domain in full, with the rest retrieved from reference TRBV7-3 and TRBJ2-3, is GAGVSQTPSNKVTEKGKYVELRCDPISGHTALYWYRQSLGQGPEFLIYFQGTGAADDSGLPNDRFFAVRPEGSVSTLKIQRTERGDSAVYLCASAWGITDTRYFGPGTRLTVL.

V and J are TRBV27 and TRBJ2-7, with a tentative D call TRBD1 (5 bases). With 3 bases removed from V and 3 bases from J, the gap between germline ends came to 9 bases. The CDR3 is 13 amino acids. The V gene's germline CDR1 is MNHEY and CDR2 SMNVEV (reference sequence). The CDR3, as DNA: TGTGCCAGCAGTTTTATTCAGGGCTACGAGCAGTACTTC. This codes for CASSFIQGYEQYF.

This clonotype has just one count. This rearrangement joins TRBV6-1 to TRBJ2-4; D ambiguous. The better agreement between TRBJ2-7 and the DNA end casts doubt on the J call. The germline gives CDR1 MNHNS, CDR2 SASEGT. The CDR3 totals 14 residues. Written as DNA, the CDR3 is TGTGCCAGCAGTGAACGGGTAACAGATTACGAGCAGTACTTC. Translation: CASSERVTDYEQYF.

In its sample, this clonotype was seen a few times. This chain links TRBV28 with TRBJ2-3; possible D gene TRBD1, 5 bases. V shed 2 bases and J shed 4 bases, with 7 bases lying between them. Per the germline V gene, CDR1 is MDHEN and CDR2 is SYDVKM. This CDR3 has 13 amino acids. CDR3 region: CASSLQGADTQYF. DNA for the CDR3: TGTGCCAGCAGTTTACAGGGTGCAGATACGCAGTATTTT.

This clonotype was seen a few times. V gene TRBV7-9 combines with J gene TRBJ2-3, with TRBD1 as a possible D gene (6 bases). This CDR3 spans 18 amino acids. Trimming took 5 bases from V and 2 from J, leaving 23 bases between them. Germline CDR1 SEHNR, CDR2 FQNEAQ (reference sequence). CDR3 nucleotide sequence: TGTGCCAGCAGCGACAGGAGTGGTGGGTCAGGCATCACAGATACGCAGTATTTT. Protein sequence: CASSDRSGGSGITDTQYF.

This rearrangement joins TRBV7-8 to TRBJ2-3; D gene unclear. This CDR3 contains 16 residues. Trimming cost V 4 bases and J 1 base, with 15 bases left between them. Germline CDR1 is SGHVS and CDR2 is FQNEAQ. DNA of the CDR3: TGTGCCAGCAGCTCAGGTAGCCCCCCTCGCACAGATACGCAGTATTTT. Translated: CASSSGSPPRTDTQYF.

The rearrangement links TRBV7-7 to TRBJ2-5; 14 bases are a match to TRBD2. The V gene's germline CDR1 is SSHAT and CDR2 FNYEAQ (reference sequence). CDR3 length: 16 amino acids. The V and J ends lost 5 bases and 5 bases, in that order; junction bases with no gene match: 7. CDR3 amino acids: CASSRGTSGGYETQYF. The DNA for the CDR3 is TGTGCCAGCAGCCGCGGGACTAGCGGGGGATACGAGACCCAGTACTTC.

The V and J genes are TRBV28 and TRBJ2-1, with 9 nucleotides matching TRBD1. Germline CDR1 is MDHEN and CDR2 is SYDVKM. The CDR3 length is 16 residues. V lost 7 bases, J lost 4 bases, and 11 bases stayed unmatched. The CDR3 loop reads CASNRLGQGLYNEQFF. CDR3 bases: TGTGCCAGCAATCGATTGGGACAGGGCTTGTACAATGAGCAGTTCTTC.

The chain recombines TRBV5-1 with TRBJ2-7, with D tentatively TRBD2 (5 bases). The germline gives CDR1 SGHRS, CDR2 YFSETQ. The ends were cut back, 5 bases at V and 0 bases at J, with 12 bases in the middle. This CDR3 is built from 14 residues. The CDR3 reads CASRRTVTSYEQYF. The CDR3, as DNA: TGCGCCAGCAGGAGGACTGTGACCTCCTACGAGCAGTACTTC.